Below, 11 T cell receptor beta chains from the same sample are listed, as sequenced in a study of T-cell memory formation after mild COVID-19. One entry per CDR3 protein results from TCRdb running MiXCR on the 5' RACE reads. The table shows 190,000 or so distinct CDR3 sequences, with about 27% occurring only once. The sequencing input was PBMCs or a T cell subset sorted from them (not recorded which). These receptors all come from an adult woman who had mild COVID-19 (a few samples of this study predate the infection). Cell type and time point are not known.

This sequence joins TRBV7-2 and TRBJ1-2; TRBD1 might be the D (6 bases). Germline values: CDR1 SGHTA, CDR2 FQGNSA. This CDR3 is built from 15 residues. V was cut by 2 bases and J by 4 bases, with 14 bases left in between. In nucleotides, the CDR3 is TGTGCCAGCAGCTTAAGACGGGGGCGCATCTATGGCTACACCTTC. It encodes CASSLRRGRIYGYTF.

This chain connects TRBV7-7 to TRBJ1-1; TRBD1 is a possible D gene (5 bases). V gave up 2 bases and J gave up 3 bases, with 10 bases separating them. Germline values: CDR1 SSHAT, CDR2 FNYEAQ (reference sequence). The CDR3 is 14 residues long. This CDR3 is CASSLTPGDTEAFF. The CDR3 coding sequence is TGTGCCAGCAGCTTAACCCCGGGGGACACTGAAGCTTTCTTT.

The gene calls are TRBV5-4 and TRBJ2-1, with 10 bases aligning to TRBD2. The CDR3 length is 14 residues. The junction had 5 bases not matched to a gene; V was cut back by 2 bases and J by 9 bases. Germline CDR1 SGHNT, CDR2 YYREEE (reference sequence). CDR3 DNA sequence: TGTGCCAGCAGCTTAAATAGCGGGAGGTTTGAGCAGTTCTTC. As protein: CASSLNSGRFEQFF.

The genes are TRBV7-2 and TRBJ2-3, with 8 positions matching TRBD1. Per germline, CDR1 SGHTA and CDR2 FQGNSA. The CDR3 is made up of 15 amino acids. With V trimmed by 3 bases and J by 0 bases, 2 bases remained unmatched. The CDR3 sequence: CASSFRQGSTDTQYF. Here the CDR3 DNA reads TGTGCCAGCAGCTTCCGACAGGGGAGCACAGATACGCAGTATTTT.

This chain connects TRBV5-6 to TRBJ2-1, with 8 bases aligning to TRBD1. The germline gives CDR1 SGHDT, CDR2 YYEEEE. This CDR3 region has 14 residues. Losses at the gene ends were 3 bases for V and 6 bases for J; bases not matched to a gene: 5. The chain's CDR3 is CASSYYRGINEQFF. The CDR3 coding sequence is TGTGCCAGCAGCTACTACAGGGGGATCAATGAGCAGTTCTTC.

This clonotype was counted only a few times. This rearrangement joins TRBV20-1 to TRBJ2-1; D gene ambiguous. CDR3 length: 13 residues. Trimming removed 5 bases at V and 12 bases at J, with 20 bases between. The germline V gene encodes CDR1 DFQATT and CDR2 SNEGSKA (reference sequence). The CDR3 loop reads CSADGISKRMQFF. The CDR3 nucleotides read TGCAGTGCTGATGGGATTAGCAAAAGGATGCAGTTCTTC.

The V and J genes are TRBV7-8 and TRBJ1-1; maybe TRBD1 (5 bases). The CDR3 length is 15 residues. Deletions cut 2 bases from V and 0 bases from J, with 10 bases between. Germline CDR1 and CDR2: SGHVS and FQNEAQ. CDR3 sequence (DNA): TGTGCCAGCAGCTTAACAGGCCGAATGAACACTGAAGCTTTCTTT. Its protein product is CASSLTGRMNTEAFF.

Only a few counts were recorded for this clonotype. The CDR3: CASSVGEASYNEQFF. CDR3 bases: TGTGCCAGCAGCGTAGGGGAAGCGTCCTACAATGAGCAGTTCTTC. The rearrangement joins TRBV9 to TRBJ2-1; D gene ambiguous. Germline V gene sequence: CDR1 SGDLS, CDR2 YYNGEE. Trimming cost V 0 bases and J 1 base, with 8 bases left between them. The CDR3 has 15 residues.

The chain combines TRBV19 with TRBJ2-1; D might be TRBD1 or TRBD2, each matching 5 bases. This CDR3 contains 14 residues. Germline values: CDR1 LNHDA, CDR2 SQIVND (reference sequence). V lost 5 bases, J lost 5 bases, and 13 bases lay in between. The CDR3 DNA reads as TGTGCCAGTAGTGGGTGGGACGGACACAATGAGCAGTTCTTC. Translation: CASSGWDGHNEQFF. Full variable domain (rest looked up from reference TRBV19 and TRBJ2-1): DGGITQSPKYLFRKEGQNVTLSCEQNLNHDAMYWYRQDPGQGLRLIYYSQIVNDFQKGDIAEGYSVSREKKESFPLTVTSAQKNPTAFYLCASSGWDGHNEQFFGPGTRLTVL.

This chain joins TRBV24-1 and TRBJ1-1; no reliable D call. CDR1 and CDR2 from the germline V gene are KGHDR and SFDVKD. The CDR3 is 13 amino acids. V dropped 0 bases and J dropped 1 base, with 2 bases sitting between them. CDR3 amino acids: CATSDLPNTEAFF. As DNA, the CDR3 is TGTGCCACCAGTGATTTGCCGAACACTGAAGCTTTCTTT.

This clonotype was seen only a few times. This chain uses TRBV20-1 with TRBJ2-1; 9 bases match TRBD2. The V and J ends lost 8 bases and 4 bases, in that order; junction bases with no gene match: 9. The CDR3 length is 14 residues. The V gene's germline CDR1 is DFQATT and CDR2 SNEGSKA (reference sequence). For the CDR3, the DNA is TGCAGTCCTCAGCGGCTAGCGGGGTACAATGAGCAGTTCTTC. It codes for CSPQRLAGYNEQFF.